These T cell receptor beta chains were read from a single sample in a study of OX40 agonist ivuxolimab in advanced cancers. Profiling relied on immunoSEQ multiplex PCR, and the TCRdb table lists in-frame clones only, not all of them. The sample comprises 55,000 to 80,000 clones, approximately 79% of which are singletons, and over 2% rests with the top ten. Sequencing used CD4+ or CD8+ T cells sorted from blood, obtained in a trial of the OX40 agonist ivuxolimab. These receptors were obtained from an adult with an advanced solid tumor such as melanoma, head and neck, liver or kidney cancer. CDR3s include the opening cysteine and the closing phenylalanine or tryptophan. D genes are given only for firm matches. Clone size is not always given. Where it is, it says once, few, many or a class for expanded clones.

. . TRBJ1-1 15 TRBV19 CATVRDARGFAEAFF TGTGCCACCGTCCGGGACGCCAGGGGATTTGCTGAAGCTTTCTTT
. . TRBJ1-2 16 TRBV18 CASSPPTRISNYGYTF TGTGCCAGCTCACCACCGACACGAATCTCTAACTATGGCTACACCTTC
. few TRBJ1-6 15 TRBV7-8 CASSLIEGKDSPLHF TGTGCCAGCAGTCTCATCGAGGGGAAGGATTCACCCCTCCACTTT
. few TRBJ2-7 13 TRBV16 CASSPPASYEQYF TGTGCCAGCAGCCCCCCCGCCTCCTACGAGCAGTACTTC
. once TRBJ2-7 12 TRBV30 CAWSEEGPEQYF TGTGCCTGGAGTGAGGAGGGTCCCGAGCAGTACTTC
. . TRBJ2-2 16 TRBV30 CAWSVLRVANTGELFF TGTGCCTGGAGTGTACTAAGGGTAGCGAACACCGGGGAGCTGTTTTTT
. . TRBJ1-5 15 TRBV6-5 CASSLTATLNQPQHF TGTGCCAGCAGTCTGACAGCTACCTTAAATCAGCCCCAGCATTTT
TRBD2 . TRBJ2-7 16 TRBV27 CASRGLAGGLTYEQYF TGTGCCAGCAGAGGACTAGCGGGAGGGCTGACCTACGAGCAGTACTTC
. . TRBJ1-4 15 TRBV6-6 CASSYGAATNEKLFF TGTGCCAGCAGTTACGGGGCTGCAACTAATGAAAAACTGTTTTTT
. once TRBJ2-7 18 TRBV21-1 CASSKDQASGGISYEQYF TGTGCCAGCAGCAAAGACCAGGCCAGCGGGGGGATCTCCTACGAGCAGTACTTC
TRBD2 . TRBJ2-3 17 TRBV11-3 CASSLDGISGGTDTQYF TGTGCCAGCAGCTTAGATGGTATAAGCGGGGGCACAGATACGCAGTATTTT
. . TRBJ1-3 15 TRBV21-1 CASIHRGADGNTIYF TGTGCCAGCATTCACCGGGGCGCGGATGGAAACACCATATATTTT
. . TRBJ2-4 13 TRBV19 CASRGDGKNIQYF TGTGCCAGTAGGGGGGACGGCAAAAACATTCAGTACTTC
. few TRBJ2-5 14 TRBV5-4 CASSTQGGKETQYF TGTGCCAGCAGCACACAGGGCGGAAAAGAGACCCAGTACTTC
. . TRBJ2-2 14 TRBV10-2 CASVGQGPTGELFF TGCGCCAGCGTGGGGCAGGGTCCCACCGGGGAGCTGTTTTTT
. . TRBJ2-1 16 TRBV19 CASSRRPANYDNEQFF TGTGCCAGTAGTAGGAGGCCCGCGAACTACGACAATGAGCAGTTCTTC
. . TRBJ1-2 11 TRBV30 CAGLLRGGYTF TGTGCCGGGCTTCTTAGGGGTGGCTACACCTTC
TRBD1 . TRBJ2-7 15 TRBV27 CASSLIGTGSYEQYF TGTGCCAGCAGTTTGATAGGGACAGGATCCTACGAGCAGTACTTC
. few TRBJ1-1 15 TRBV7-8 CASSLVRAASTEAFF TGTGCCAGCAGCTTAGTTCGGGCAGCGAGCACTGAAGCTTTCTTT
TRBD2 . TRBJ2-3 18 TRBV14 CASSQDSTSGSRRDTQYF TGTGCCAGCAGCCAAGATTCAACTAGCGGGAGTCGGAGAGATACGCAGTATTTT
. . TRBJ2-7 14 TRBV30 CAWSELGRNYEQYF TGTGCCTGGAGTGAGTTAGGCAGAAACTACGAGCAGTACTTC
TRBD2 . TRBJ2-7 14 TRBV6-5 CASRASGRGYEQYF TGTGCCAGCAGAGCTAGCGGGAGGGGCTACGAGCAGTACTTC
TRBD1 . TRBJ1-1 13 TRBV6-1 CASSSQGDTEAFF TGTGCCAGCAGTTCACAGGGGGACACTGAAGCTTTCTTT
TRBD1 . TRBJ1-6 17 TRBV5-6 CASSLDVTGVTDSPLHF TGTGCCAGCAGCTTGGACGTCACAGGGGTTACAGATTCACCCCTCCACTTT
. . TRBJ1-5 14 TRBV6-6 CASSYSTASPAQHF TGTGCCAGCAGTTACTCGACGGCGTCGCCGGCCCAGCATTTT
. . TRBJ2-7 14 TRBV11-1 CASSFTDAQGEQYF TGTGCCAGCAGCTTTACAGATGCCCAAGGCGAGCAGTACTTC
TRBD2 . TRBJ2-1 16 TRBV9 CASSVATSGGGKKQFF TGTGCCAGCAGCGTAGCGACTAGCGGGGGGGGTAAAAAGCAGTTCTTC
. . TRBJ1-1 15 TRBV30 CAWSVQYRLNTEAFF TGTGCCTGGAGTGTACAGTACAGGCTGAACACTGAAGCTTTCTTT
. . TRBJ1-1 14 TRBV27 CASNFNRVGTEAFF TGTGCCAGCAACTTTAATAGGGTCGGCACTGAAGCTTTCTTT
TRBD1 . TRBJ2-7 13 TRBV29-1 CSVVRDSSYEQYF TGCAGCGTTGTCAGGGACAGCTCCTACGAGCAGTACTTC
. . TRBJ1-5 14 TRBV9 CASSYDLSGQPQHF TGTGCCAGCAGTTACGACCTGTCGGGTCAGCCCCAGCATTTT
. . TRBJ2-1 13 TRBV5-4 CASSPTERNEQFF TGTGCCAGCAGCCCGACGGAGAGGAATGAGCAGTTCTTC
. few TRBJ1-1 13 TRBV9 CASSVDRDAEAFF TGTGCCAGCAGCGTAGACAGGGATGCTGAAGCTTTCTTT
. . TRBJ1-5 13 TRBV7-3 CASSLEENQPQHF TGTGCCAGCAGCCTCGAGGAGAATCAGCCCCAGCATTTT
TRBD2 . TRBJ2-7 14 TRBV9 CASNAYAGEGEQYF TGTGCCAGCAACGCCTATGCGGGAGAGGGGGAGCAGTACTTC
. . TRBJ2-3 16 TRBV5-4 CASGGEPGVTSDTQYF TGTGCCAGCGGGGGTGAACCGGGAGTCACCTCCGATACGCAGTATTTT
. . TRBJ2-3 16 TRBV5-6 CASSLVSGKVRDTQYF TGTGCCAGCAGCTTGGTGTCAGGGAAGGTTAGAGATACGCAGTATTTT
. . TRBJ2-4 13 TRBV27 CASSPADKNIQYF TGTGCCAGCAGTCCCGCCGATAAAAACATTCAGTACTTC
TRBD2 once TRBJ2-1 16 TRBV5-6 CASSLFGSGGYNEQFF TGTGCCAGCAGCTTGTTCGGCAGCGGGGGGTACAATGAGCAGTTCTTC
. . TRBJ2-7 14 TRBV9 CASSVWSEANEQYF TGTGCCAGCAGCGTATGGAGTGAGGCTAACGAGCAGTACTTC
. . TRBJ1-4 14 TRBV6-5 CASSSTVSNEKLFF TGTGCCAGCAGTTCGACAGTGTCTAATGAAAAACTGTTTTTT
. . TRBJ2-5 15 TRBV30 CAWSVGRALPETQYF TGTGCCTGGAGTGTCGGACGGGCGCTCCCAGAGACCCAGTACTTC
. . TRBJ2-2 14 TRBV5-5 CASSLGQATGELFF TGTGCCAGCAGCTTGGGACAGGCCACCGGGGAGCTGTTTTTT
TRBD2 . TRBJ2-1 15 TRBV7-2 CASSLGGSADREQFF TGTGCCAGCAGCTTAGGCGGGAGTGCGGATAGAGAGCAGTTCTTC
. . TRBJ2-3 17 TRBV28 CASSFTPGVTNTDTQYF TGTGCCAGCAGTTTTACCCCAGGAGTGACTAACACAGATACGCAGTATTTT
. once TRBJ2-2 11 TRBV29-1 CSVGLTGELFF TGCAGCGTTGGCCTCACCGGGGAGCTGTTTTTT